These 9 T cell receptor beta chains share one sample of origin, sequenced in a study of shared clonotypes between healthy human individuals. Data came from immunoSEQ multiplex PCR; TCRdb stores just in-frame clones and leaves some out. The repertoire holds 470,000 or so clones, with 60% to 80% as singletons. Input material: PBMCs. The receptors stem from a woman aged 40 to 49 in good health. Some clones in this sample may be carry-over from other donors' samples.

The chain combines TRBV27 with TRBJ2-5; D is uncertain. This CDR3 region has 15 residues. From germline, CDR1 is MNHEY and CDR2 SMNVEV (reference sequence). The V end lost 5 bases, the J end lost 5 bases, and 18 bases lay between the germline ends. CDR3: CASSRFSGVRETQYF. As DNA, the CDR3 is TGTGCCAGCAGTCGATTCTCAGGTGTTCGTGAGACCCAGTACTTC.

V usage is TRBV4-3 and J usage is TRBJ1-6, with TRBD1 identical over 10 bases. Germline CDR1 is LGHNA and CDR2 is YSLEER. The trim removed 0 bases at V and 10 bases at J, leaving 9 bases unmatched. CDR3 length equals 17 residues. CDR3 residues: CASSQEAGDRGFSPLHF. The CDR3 DNA sequence: TGCGCCAGCAGCCAAGAAGCCGGGGACAGGGGATTCTCACCCCTCCACTTT.

The chain is built from TRBV18 and TRBJ2-7; unclear D gene. Trimming stripped 3 bases from V and 6 bases from J, with 9 bases between. Germline V gene data show CDR1 as KGHSH and CDR2 as LQKENI. The CDR3 spans 12 residues. CDR3 residues: CASSPLSAEQYF. For the CDR3, the DNA is TGTGCCAGCTCACCCCTTTCCGCCGAGCAGTACTTC.

The chain is built from TRBV4-3 and TRBJ2-5, with unresolved D. Germline V lookup: CDR1 LGHNA, CDR2 YSLEER. Trimming removed 0 bases from V and 4 bases from J, with 12 bases in between. The CDR3 runs 15 residues. CDR3 sequence reads: CASSQDSYAGETQYF. CDR3 coding DNA: TGCGCCAGCAGCCAAGATTCGTACGCAGGAGAGACCCAGTACTTC.

The gene calls are TRBV28 and TRBJ2-6; D possibly corresponds to TRBD1 (5 bases). Trimming removed 4 bases from V and 2 bases from J, with 9 bases in between. Germline V gene data show CDR1 as MDHEN and CDR2 as SYDVKM. CDR3 length: 15 amino acids. CDR3 residues: CASSSRVAGANVLTF. Written as DNA, the CDR3 is TGTGCCAGCAGTTCCAGGGTGGCTGGGGCCAACGTCCTGACTTTC. The full variable domain, rest sourced from reference TRBV28 and TRBJ2-6, is DVKVTQSSRYLVKRTGEKVFLECVQDMDHENMFWYRQDPGLGLRLIYFSYDVKMKEKGDIPEGYSVSREKKERFSLILESASTNQTSMYLCASSSRVAGANVLTFGAGSRLTVL.

With respect to this clone: This same CDR3 is encoded by further DNA sequences in the sample. CDR3 DNA sequence: TGCAGTGCTAGGACTAGAGAGACCCAGTACTTC. Translating gives CSARTRETQYF. The chain is built from TRBV20-1 and TRBJ2-5; possibly TRBD2 for D (6 bases). The CDR3 is 11 residues long. The germline V gene encodes CDR1 DFQATT and CDR2 SNEGSKA (reference sequence). Trimming removed 3 bases from V and 4 bases from J, with 6 bases in between.

This clone appeared once. The chain couples TRBV6-1 to TRBJ2-5, with TRBD2 matching 8 bases. Trimming removed 10 bases from V and 2 bases from J; junction bases left unmatched: 9. The germline V gene has CDR1 MNHNS and CDR2 SASEGT. The CDR3 contains 14 residues. This CDR3 reads CATPGGVVQETQYF. The CDR3, as DNA: TGTGCCACCCCGGGGGGGGTCGTTCAAGAGACCCAGTACTTC.

The chain carries TRBV18 and TRBJ1-4, with D perhaps matching TRBD1 (6 bases). The CDR3 has 15 residues. V lost 5 bases and J 0 bases, leaving 10 bases between the germline ends. Germline V gene sequence: CDR1 KGHSH, CDR2 LQKENI. CDR3 sequence reads: CASSNTGSTNEKLFF. In DNA, the CDR3 is TGTGCCAGCTCAAATACAGGGTCAACTAATGAAAAACTGTTTTTT.

The chain employs TRBV7-3 and TRBJ2-1; TRBD2 matches 8 bases. Trimming cost V 5 bases and J 5 bases; bases outside gene matches: 14. This CDR3 spans 17 amino acids. The germline gives CDR1 SGHTA, CDR2 FQGTGA. CDR3 bases: TGTGCCAGCAGCCCCCCGGGAGGGACTAAGGGTAACAATGAGCAGTTCTTC. This translates into CASSPPGGTKGNNEQFF.